This TCR beta chain is drawn from a study of OX40 agonist ivuxolimab in advanced cancers. Study summary: It was permissible to have had prior anti-PD-1, anti-PD-L1 or anti-CTLA-4 therapy, and around 40% had some.

Losses at the gene ends were 1 base for V and 2 bases for J; bases not matched to a gene: 10. Germline values: CDR1 SGHNT, CDR2 YYREEE (reference sequence). The CDR3 contains 17 residues. The table came from immunoSEQ multiplex PCR; TCRdb's copy has only in-frame clones and leaves some out. The top ten hold 16% of the sample, which has about 20,000 clones, 86% seen once. The starting material was CD4+ or CD8+ T cells sorted from blood, obtained in a trial of the OX40 agonist ivuxolimab. This clonotype was sampled from an adult with an advanced solid tumor such as melanoma, head and neck, liver or kidney cancer. The chain employs TRBV5-4 and TRBJ2-3; 7 nucleotides agree with TRBD2. For the CDR3, the DNA is TGTGCCAGCAGCTTGAGGGGTAGCGGGTCCCTCACAGATACGCAGTATTTT. Its protein is CASSLRGSGSLTDTQYF. Complete variable domain (other parts from reference TRBV5-4 and TRBJ2-3): ETGVTQSPTHLIKTRGQQVTLRCSSQSGHNTVSWYQQALGQGPQFIFQYYREEENGRGNFPPRFSGLQFPNYSSELNVNALELDDSALYLCASSLRGSGSLTDTQYFGPGTRLTVL.